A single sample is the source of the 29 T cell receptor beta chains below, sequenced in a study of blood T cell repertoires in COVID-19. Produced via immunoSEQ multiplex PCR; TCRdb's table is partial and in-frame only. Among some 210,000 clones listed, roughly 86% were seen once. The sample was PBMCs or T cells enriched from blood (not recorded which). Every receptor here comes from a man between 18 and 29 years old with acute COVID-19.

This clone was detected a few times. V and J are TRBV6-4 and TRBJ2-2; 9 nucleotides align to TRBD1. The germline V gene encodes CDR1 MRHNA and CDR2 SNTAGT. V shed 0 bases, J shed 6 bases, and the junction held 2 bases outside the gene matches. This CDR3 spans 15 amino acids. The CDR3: CASSDSRQGAGELFF. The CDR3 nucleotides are TGTGCCAGCAGTGACTCGAGACAGGGGGCCGGGGAGCTGTTTTTT.

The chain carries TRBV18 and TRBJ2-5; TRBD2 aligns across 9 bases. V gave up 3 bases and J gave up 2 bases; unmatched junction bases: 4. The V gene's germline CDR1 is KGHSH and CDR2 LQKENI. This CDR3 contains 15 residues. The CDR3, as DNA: TGTGCCAGCTCACCTGCGCTAGCGGGGCAAGAGACCCAGTACTTC. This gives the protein CASSPALAGQETQYF.

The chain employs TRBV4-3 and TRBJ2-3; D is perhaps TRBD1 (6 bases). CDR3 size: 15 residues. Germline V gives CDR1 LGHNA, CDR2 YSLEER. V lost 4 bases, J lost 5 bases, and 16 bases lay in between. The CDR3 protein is CASSPSPQGIDTQYF. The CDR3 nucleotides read TGCGCCAGCAGCCCCTCGCCCCAGGGGATAGATACGCAGTATTTT.

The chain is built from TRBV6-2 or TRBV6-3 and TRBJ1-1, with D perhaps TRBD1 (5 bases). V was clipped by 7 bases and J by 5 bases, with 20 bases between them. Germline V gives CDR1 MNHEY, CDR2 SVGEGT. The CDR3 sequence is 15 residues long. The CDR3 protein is CASTPGGARGTEAFF. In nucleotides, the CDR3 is TGTGCCAGCACCCCGGGAGGGGCAAGGGGTACTGAAGCTTTCTTT.

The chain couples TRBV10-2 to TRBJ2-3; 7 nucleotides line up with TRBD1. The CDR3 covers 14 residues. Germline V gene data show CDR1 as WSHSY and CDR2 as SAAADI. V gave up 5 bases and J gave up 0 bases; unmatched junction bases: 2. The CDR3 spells CASSWDSSTDTQYF. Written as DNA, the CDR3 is TGCGCCAGCAGTTGGGACAGCAGCACAGATACGCAGTATTTT.

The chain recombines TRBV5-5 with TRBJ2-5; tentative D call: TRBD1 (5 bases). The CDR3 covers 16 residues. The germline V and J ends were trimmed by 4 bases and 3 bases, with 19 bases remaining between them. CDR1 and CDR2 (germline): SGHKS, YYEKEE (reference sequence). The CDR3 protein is CASSPGWQGEKETQYF. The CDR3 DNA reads TGTGCCAGCAGCCCCGGGTGGCAGGGTGAGAAAGAGACCCAGTACTTC.

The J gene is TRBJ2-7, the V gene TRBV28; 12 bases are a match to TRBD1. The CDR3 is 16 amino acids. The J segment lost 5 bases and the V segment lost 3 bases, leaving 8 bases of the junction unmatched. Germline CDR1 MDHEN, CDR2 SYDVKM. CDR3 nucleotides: TGTGCCAGCAGTTTCCGGGGACAGGGGGCATGGAACGAGCAGTACTTC. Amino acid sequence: CASSFRGQGAWNEQYF.

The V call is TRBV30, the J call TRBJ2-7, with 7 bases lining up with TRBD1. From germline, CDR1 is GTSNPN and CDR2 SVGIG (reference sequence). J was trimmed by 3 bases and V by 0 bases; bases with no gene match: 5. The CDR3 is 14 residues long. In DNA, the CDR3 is TGTGCCTGGAGTGTACGGGACAGAGACTACGAGCAGTACTTC. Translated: CAWSVRDRDYEQYF.

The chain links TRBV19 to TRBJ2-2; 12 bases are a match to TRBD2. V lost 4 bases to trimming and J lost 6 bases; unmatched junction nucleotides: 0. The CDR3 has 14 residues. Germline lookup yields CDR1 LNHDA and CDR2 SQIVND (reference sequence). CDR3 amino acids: CASSRLAGAGELFF. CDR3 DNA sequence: TGTGCCAGTAGTAGACTAGCGGGAGCCGGGGAGCTGTTTTTT.

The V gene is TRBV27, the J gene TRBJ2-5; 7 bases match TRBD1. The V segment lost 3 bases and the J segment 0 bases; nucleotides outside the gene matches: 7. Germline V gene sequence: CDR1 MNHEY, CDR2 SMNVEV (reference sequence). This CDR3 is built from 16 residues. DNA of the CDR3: TGTGCCAGCAGTTTTCGAGGGACAGTGTACCAAGAGACCCAGTACTTC. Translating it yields CASSFRGTVYQETQYF.

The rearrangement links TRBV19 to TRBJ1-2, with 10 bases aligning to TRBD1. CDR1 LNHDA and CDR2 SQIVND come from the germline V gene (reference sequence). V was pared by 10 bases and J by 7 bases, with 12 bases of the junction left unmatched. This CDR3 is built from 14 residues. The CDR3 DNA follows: TGTGCCACCCAAGGGGGACAGGGGTGGAGTGGCTACACCTTC. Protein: CATQGGQGWSGYTF.

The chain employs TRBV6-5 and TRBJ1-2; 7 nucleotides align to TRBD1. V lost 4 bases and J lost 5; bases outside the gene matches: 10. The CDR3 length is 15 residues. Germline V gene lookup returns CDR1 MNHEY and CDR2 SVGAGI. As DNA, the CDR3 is TGTGCCAGCAGTTCCGCCGGGACAGCCCCTTATGGCTACACCTTC. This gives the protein CASSSAGTAPYGYTF.

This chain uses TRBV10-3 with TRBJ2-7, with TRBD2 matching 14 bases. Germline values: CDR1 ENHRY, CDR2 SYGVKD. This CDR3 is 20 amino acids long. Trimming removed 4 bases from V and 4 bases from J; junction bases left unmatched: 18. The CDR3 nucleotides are TGTGCCATCAGTGCCCCCCCCGGGACTAGCGGGGGAACGCTCCTGTACGAGCAGTACTTC. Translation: CAISAPPGTSGGTLLYEQYF.

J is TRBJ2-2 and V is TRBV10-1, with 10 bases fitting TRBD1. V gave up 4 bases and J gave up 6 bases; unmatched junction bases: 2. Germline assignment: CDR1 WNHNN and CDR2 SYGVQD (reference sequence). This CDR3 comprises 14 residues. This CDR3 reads CASSAGQGPGELFF. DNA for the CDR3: TGCGCCAGCAGTGCGGGACAGGGGCCCGGGGAGCTGTTTTTT.

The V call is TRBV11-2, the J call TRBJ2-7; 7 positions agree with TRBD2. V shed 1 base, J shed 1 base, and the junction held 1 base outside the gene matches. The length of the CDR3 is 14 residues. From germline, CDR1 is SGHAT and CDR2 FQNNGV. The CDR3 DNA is TGTGCCAGCAGCTTAGGGACTAGGTCCTACGAGCAGTACTTC. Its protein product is CASSLGTRSYEQYF.

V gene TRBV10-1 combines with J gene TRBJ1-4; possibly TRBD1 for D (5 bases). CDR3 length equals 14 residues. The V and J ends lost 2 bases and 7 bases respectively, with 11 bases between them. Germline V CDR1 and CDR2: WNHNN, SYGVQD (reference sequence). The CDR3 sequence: CASSERGGSEKLFF. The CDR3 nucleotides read TGCGCCAGCAGTGAGCGCGGGGGAAGTGAAAAACTGTTTTTT.

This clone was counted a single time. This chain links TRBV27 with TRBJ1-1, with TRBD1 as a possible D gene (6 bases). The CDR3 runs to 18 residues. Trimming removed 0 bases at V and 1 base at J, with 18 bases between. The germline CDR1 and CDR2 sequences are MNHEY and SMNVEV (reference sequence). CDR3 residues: CASSLSSIRTATNTEAFF. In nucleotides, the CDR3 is TGTGCCAGCAGTTTATCGTCGATTCGGACAGCCACGAACACTGAAGCTTTCTTT.

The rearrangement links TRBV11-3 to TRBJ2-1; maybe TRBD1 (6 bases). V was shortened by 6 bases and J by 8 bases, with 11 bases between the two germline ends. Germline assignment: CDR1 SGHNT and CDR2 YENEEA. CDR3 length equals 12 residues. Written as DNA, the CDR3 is TGTGCCAGCAGATCGACAGGCCATGAGCAGTTCTTC. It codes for CASRSTGHEQFF.

The CDR3 region is CASSLGLASIAKNIQYF. CDR3 bases: TGTGCCAGCAGTTTAGGACTAGCTTCGATAGCCAAAAACATTCAGTACTTC. The rearrangement uses TRBV28 and TRBJ2-4; 8 bases match TRBD2. Germline V lookup: CDR1 MDHEN, CDR2 SYDVKM. CDR3 size: 17 residues. V lost 2 bases, J lost 0 bases, and 6 bases stayed unmatched.

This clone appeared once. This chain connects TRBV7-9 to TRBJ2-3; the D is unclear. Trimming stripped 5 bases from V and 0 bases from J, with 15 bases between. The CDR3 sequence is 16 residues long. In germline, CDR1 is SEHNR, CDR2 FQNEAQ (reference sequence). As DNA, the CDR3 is TGTGCCAGCAGCGCGAGTCAACTACATAGCACAGATACGCAGTATTTT. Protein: CASSASQLHSTDTQYF.

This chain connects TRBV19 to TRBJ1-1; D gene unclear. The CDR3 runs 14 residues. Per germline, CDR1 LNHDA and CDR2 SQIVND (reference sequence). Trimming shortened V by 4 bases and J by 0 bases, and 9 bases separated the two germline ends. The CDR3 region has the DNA TGTGCCAGTAGTACTCCGACTGTGAACACTGAAGCTTTCTTT. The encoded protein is CASSTPTVNTEAFF.

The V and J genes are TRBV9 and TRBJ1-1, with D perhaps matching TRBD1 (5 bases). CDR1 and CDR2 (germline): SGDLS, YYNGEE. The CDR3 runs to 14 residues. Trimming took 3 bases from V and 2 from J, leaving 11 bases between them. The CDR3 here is CASSEGDFNTEAFF. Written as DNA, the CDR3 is TGTGCCAGCAGCGAAGGGGATTTCAACACTGAAGCTTTCTTT. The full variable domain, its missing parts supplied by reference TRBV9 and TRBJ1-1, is DSGVTQTPKHLITATGQRVTLRCSPRSGDLSVYWYQQSLDQGLQFLIQYYNGEERAKGNILERFSAQQFPDLHSELNLSSLELGDSALYFCASSEGDFNTEAFFGQGTRLTVV.

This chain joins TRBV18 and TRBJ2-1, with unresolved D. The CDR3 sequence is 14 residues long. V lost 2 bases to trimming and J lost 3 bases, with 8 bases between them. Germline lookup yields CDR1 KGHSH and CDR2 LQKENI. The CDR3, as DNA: TGTGCCAGCTCACCAAGCTCCAACTACAATGAGCAGTTCTTC. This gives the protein CASSPSSNYNEQFF. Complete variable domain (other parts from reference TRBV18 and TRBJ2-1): NAGVMQNPRHLVRRRGQEARLRCSPMKGHSHVYWYRQLPEEGLKFMVYLQKENIIDESGMPKERFSAEFPKEGPSILRIQQVVRGDSAAYFCASSPSSNYNEQFFGPGTRLTVL.

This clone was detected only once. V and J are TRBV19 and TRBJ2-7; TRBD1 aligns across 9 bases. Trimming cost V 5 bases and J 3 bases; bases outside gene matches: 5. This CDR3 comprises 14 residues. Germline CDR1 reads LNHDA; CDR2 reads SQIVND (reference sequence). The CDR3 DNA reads TGTGCCAGTAGTTTAACAGGGGGCGACTACGAGCAGTACTTC. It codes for CASSLTGGDYEQYF. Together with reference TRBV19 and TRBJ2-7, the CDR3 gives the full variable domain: DGGITQSPKYLFRKEGQNVTLSCEQNLNHDAMYWYRQDPGQGLRLIYYSQIVNDFQKGDIAEGYSVSREKKESFPLTVTSAQKNPTAFYLCASSLTGGDYEQYFGPGTRLTVT.

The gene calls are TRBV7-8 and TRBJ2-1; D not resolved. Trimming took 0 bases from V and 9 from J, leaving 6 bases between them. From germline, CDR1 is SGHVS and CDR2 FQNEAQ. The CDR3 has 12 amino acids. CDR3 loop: CASSLASSEQFF. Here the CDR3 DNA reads TGTGCCAGCAGCTTAGCTAGCAGTGAGCAGTTCTTC.

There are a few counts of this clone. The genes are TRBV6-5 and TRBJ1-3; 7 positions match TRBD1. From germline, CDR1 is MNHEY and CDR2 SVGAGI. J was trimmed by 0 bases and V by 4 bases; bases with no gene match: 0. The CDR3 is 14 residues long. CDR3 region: CASSWDSSGNTIYF. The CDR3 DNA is TGTGCCAGCAGTTGGGACAGCTCTGGAAACACCATATATTTT.

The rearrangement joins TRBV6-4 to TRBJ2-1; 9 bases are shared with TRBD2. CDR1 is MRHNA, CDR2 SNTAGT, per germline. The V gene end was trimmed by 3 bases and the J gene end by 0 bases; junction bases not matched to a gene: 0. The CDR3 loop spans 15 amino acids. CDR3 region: CASSEREGSYNEQFF. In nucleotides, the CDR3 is TGTGCCAGCAGTGAGCGGGAGGGCTCCTACAATGAGCAGTTCTTC.

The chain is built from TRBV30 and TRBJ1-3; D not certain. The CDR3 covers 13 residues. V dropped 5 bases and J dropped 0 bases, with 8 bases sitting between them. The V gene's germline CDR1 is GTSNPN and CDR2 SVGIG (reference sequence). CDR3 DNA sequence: TGTGCCTGGGGAGGGCACTCTGGAAACACCATATATTTT. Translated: CAWGGHSGNTIYF.

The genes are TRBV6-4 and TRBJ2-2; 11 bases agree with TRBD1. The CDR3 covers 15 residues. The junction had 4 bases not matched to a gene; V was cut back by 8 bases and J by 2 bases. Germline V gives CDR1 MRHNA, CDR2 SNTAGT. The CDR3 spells CASGTGGPNTGELFF. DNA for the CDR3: TGTGCCAGCGGGACAGGGGGTCCCAACACCGGGGAGCTGTTTTTT.